This T cell receptor (beta chain) was recovered during a study of T cell responses to AZD1222 COVID-19 vaccine. Findings and limits, study-wide: Increases in Spike-specific TCR breadth and depth were seen after two AZD1222 doses. After the peak T cell response, and only then, were repertoires sampled.

The ends were cut back, 10 bases at V and 4 bases at J, with 16 bases in the middle. CDR1 MNHEY and CDR2 SVGAGI come from the germline V gene. CDR3 size: 13 residues. Profiled with immunoSEQ multiplex PCR; TCRdb holds only in-frame clones, not every one. The sample includes some 89,000 clones, 90% seen only once; the top ten take less than 3.5%. Comments on this clone: Its antigen is undetermined.

The sequenced sample was peripheral blood, obtained on day 0 of AZD1222 vaccination. This chain connects TRBV6-5 to TRBJ1-1, with D maybe TRBD1 (5 bases). The receptor was isolated from an adult in good health. The DNA of the CDR3 is TGTGCCAACAGGAGGGAAATGACCACTGAAGCTTTCTTT. Translated: CANRREMTTEAFF.